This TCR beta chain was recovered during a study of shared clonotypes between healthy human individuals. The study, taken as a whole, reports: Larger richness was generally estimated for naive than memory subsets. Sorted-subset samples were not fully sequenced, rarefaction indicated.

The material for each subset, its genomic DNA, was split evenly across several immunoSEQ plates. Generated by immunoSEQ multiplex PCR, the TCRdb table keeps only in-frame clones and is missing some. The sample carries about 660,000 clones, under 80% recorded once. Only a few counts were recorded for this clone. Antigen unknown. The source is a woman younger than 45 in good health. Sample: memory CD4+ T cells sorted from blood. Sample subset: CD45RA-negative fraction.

CDR3 DNA: TGTGCCAGCAGCTTAATGGACAGCACCTACGAGCAGTACTTC. It codes for CASSLMDSTYEQYF. This rearrangement joins TRBV7-9 to TRBJ2-7; D possibly corresponds to TRBD1 (6 bases). There are 14 residues in the CDR3. CDR1 is SEHNR and CDR2 is FQNEAQ in the germline V gene (reference sequence). Trimming removed 2 bases from V and 2 bases from J, with 10 bases in between.